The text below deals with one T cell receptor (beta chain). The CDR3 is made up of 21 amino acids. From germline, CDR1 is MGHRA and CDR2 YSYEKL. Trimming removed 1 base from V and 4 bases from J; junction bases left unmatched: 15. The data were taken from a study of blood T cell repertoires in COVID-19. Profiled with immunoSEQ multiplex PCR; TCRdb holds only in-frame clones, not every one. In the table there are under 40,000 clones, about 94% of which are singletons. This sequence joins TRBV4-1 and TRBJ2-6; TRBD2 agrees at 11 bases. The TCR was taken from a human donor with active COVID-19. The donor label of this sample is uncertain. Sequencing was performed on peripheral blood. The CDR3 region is CASSQGLPGLAGPLGANVLTF. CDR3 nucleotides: TGCGCCAGCAGCCAAGGTCTTCCTGGACTAGCGGGTCCTCTCGGGGCCAACGTCCTGACTTTC.